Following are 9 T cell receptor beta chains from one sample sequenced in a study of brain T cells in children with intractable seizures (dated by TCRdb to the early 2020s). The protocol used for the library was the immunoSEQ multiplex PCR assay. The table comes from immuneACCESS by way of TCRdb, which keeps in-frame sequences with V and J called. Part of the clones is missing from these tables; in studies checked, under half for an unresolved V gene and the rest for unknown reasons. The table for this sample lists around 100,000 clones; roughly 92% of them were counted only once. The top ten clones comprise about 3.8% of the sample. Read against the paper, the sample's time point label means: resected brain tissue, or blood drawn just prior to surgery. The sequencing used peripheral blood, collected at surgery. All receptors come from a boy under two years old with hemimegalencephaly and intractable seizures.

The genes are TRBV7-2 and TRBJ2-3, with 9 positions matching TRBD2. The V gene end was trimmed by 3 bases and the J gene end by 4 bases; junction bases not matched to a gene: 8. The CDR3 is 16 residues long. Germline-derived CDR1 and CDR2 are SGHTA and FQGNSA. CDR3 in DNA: TGTGCCAGCAGCTTCCTTAGCGGGAGAGGCGCAGATACGCAGTATTTT. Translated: CASSFLSGRGADTQYF.

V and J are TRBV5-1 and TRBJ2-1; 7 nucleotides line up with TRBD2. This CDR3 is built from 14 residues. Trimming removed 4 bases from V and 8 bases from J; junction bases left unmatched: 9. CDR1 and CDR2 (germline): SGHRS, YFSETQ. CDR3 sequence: CASSLGGAGDEQFF. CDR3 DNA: TGCGCCAGCAGCCTTGGAGGGGCGGGAGATGAGCAGTTCTTC.

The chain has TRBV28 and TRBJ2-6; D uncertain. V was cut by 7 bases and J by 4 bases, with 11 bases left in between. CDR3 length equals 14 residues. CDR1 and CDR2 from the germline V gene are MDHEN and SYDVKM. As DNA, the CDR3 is TGTGCCAGCACCCGTCCCCTCGGGGCCAACGTCCTGACTTTC. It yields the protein CASTRPLGANVLTF.

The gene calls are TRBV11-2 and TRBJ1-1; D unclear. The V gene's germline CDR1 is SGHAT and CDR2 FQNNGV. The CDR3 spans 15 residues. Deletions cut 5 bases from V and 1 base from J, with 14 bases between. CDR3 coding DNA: TGTGCCAGCAGCCCCCGGGGAGGTTGGAACACTGAAGCTTTCTTT. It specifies CASSPRGGWNTEAFF.

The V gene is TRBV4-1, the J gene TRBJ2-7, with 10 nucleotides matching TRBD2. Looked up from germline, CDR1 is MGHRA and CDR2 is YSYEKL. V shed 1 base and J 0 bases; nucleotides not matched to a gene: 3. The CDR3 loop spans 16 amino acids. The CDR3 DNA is TGCGCCAGCAGCCAAGGGGGACTAGCGATCTCCTACGAGCAGTACTTC. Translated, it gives CASSQGGLAISYEQYF.

The CDR3 reads CASSLSGGGEQFF. DNA of the CDR3: TGTGCCAGTAGTTTAAGCGGAGGGGGTGAGCAGTTCTTC. This rearrangement joins TRBV19 to TRBJ2-1, with D perhaps given as TRBD1 or TRBD2 (6 bases each). The CDR3 sequence is 13 residues long. The ends were cut back, 5 bases at V and 9 bases at J, with 14 bases in the middle. CDR1 is LNHDA, CDR2 SQIVND, per germline (reference sequence).

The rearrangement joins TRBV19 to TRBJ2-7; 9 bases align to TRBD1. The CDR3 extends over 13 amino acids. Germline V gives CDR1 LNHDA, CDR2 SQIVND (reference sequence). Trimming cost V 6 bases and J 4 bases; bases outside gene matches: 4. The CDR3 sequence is CASRGTGTYEQYF. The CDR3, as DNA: TGTGCCAGTAGAGGGACAGGGACGTACGAGCAGTACTTC. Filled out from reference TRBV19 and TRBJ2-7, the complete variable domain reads DGGITQSPKYLFRKEGQNVTLSCEQNLNHDAMYWYRQDPGQGLRLIYYSQIVNDFQKGDIAEGYSVSREKKESFPLTVTSAQKNPTAFYLCASRGTGTYEQYFGPGTRLTVT.

The CDR3 here is CASSLGNSENSPLHF. CDR3 nucleotides: TGTGCCAGCAGCTTAGGGAACAGTGAGAATTCACCCCTCCACTTT. V gene TRBV7-9 combines with J gene TRBJ1-6; no clear D. Germline V lookup: CDR1 SEHNR, CDR2 FQNEAQ (reference sequence). V dropped 1 base and J dropped 7 bases, with 11 bases sitting between them. The CDR3 loop spans 15 amino acids.

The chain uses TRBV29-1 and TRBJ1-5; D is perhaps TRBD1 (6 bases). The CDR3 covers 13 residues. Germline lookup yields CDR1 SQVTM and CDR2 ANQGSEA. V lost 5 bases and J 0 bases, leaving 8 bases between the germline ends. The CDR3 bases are TGCAGCGTTAGGACAGCTAGCAATCAGCCCCAGCATTTT. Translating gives CSVRTASNQPQHF. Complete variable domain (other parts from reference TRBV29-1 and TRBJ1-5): SAVISQKPSRDICQRGTSLTIQCQVDSQVTMMFWYRQQPGQSLTLIATANQGSEATYESGFVIDKFPISRPNLTFSTLTVSNMSPEDSSIYLCSVRTASNQPQHFGDGTRLSIL.